The rows below give T cell receptor beta chains drawn from one sample of a study of T-cell reconstitution after alpha-beta-depleted transplantation in children. Using its own MiXCR run on the PCR reads, TCRdb lists one record per CDR3 protein. The top ten hold more than 25% of the sample, which has about 980,000 distinct CDR3 sequences, around 30% seen once. The specimen was PBMCs, mostly from graft donor cells, collected 360 days after TCRalphabeta/CD19-depleted stem cell transplant. The receptors here all came from a boy under three years old who had a stem cell transplant for SCID, so the T cells may come from the graft donor. Each CDR3 is given with its conserved first and last residue. The D gene is left open where the match is weak. Only part of the rows carry a size: once, few, many, or a class if the clone is expanded.

V,length,D,size,J,DNA,CDR3
TRBV7-8,17,TRBD2,NA,TRBJ2-5,TGTGCCAGCAGCTGGTACTCTAGCGGGGGGGCTGGGGAGACCCAGTACTTC,CASSWYSSGGAGETQYF
TRBV12-3/TRBV12-4,13,NA,few,TRBJ1-4,TGTGCCAGCCAGAGGTGGGGGAATGAAAAACTGTTTTTT,CASQRWGNEKLFF
TRBV24-1,17,TRBD1,NA,TRBJ2-2,TGTGCCACCAGTGATTCACTTGGGACAGGGAACACCGGGGAGCTGTTTTTT,CATSDSLGTGNTGELFF
TRBV5-5,15,NA,few,TRBJ2-1,TGTGCCAGCAGCTTGGGACCTAGATTCTTAAATGAGCAGTTCTTC,CASSLGPRFLNEQFF
TRBV12-3/TRBV12-4,18,TRBD2,few,TRBJ2-3,TGTGCCAGCAGTTTACTGGGGGGGGTACCCGGACTAACAGATACGCAGTATTTT,CASSLLGGVPGLTDTQYF
TRBV29-1,17,TRBD2,few,TRBJ2-1,TGCAGCGTCCGAGCGGTCGTAATGGGACTAGCGGACAATGAGCAGTTCTTC,CSVRAVVMGLADNEQFF
TRBV6-1,14,TRBD2,NA,TRBJ2-7,TGTGCCAGCAGCCCGGGAGGGAGCATTACGGAGCAGTACTTC,CASSPGGSITEQYF
TRBV5-1,16,TRBD1,NA,TRBJ2-1,TGCGCCAGCAGCGTAATGGCCGGGACAGGATCCAATGAGCAGTTCTTC,CASSVMAGTGSNEQFF
TRBV13,17,TRBD1,NA,TRBJ1-1,TGTGCCAGCAGCTTACGGACAGGGGGCTCCCATCTTACTGAAGCTTTCTTT,CASSLRTGGSHLTEAFF
TRBV12-3/TRBV12-4,14,TRBD1,NA,TRBJ1-1,TGTGCCAGCGGCTACAGGGGCCCGGACACTGAAGCTTTCTTT,CASGYRGPDTEAFF
TRBV7-2,14,NA,few,TRBJ2-5,TGTGCCAGCAGTTCAGGACCCTCCCCAGAGACCCAGTACTTC,CASSSGPSPETQYF